This T cell receptor beta chain was identified in a study of blood T cells in healthy people across ages. Study-wide points: Significant beta diversity loss was already apparent by age roughly 40, declining roughly linearly. The long-lived group displayed more naive CD4+ cells, plus higher diversity, than the aged donors did.

CDR3 size: 14 residues. CDR1 and CDR2 from the germline V gene are SGHTA and FQGNSA. Trimming took 5 bases from V and 3 from J, leaving 14 bases between them. Using a J-beta primer mix together with a sample-barcoded 5' primer, a second PCR was run for roughly 7 to 11 cycles. One entry per CDR3 protein, called by TCRdb with MiXCR from the 5' RACE reads. Of hundreds of thousands of distinct CDR3 sequences listed, under 25% were seen once; the top ten hold approximately 3.6%. With respect to this clonotype: Its antigen is not identified.

Each sample yielded at least 7 million isolated PBMCs. The receptor's source is a man in his 70s in good health. The specimen was blood. The chain links TRBV7-2 to TRBJ2-7; D uncertain. The CDR3, as DNA: TGTGCCAGCAGCCCGATCCGGGCCTTCTACGAGCAGTACTTC. Its translation: CASSPIRAFYEQYF.